Shown below are 7 T cell receptor beta chains from a single sample sequenced in a study of blood T cell repertoires in COVID-19. Repertoires were generated with immunoSEQ multiplex PCR, while TCRdb's copy carries only in-frame clones and drops some. The repertoire has roughly 160,000 clones, around 80% of them found once; the top ten carry approximately 12%. Sequencing input: PBMCs or T cells enriched from blood (not recorded which). The receptors were sampled from a man in his forties or fifties who had recovered from COVID-19.

CDR3 in DNA: TGTGCCTGGAGGACAGGGGGATACACCGGGGAGCTGTTTTTT. As protein: CAWRTGGYTGELFF. The chain carries TRBV30 and TRBJ2-2, with 9 bases that match TRBD1. This CDR3 is built from 14 residues. From germline, CDR1 is GTSNPN and CDR2 SVGIG (reference sequence). The V and J ends lost 3 bases and 3 bases, in that order; junction bases with no gene match: 2.

This CDR3 reads CASSPGTAEAFF. CDR3 bases: TGTGCCAGCAGCCCGGGGACTGCAGAAGCTTTCTTT. The J gene is TRBJ1-1, the V gene TRBV11-2; D is possibly TRBD1 (5 bases). Germline V lookup: CDR1 SGHAT, CDR2 FQNNGV. This CDR3 contains 12 residues. With 5 bases removed from V and 8 bases from J, the gap between germline ends came to 12 bases. The full variable domain, completed using reference TRBV11-2 and TRBJ1-1, is EAGVAQSPRYKIIEKRQSVAFWCNPISGHATLYWYQQILGQGPKLLIQFQNNGVVDDSQLPKDRFSAERLKGVDSTLKIQPAKLEDSAVYLCASSPGTAEAFFGQGTRLTVV.

This chain links TRBV7-9 with TRBJ2-3; TRBD2 might be the D (6 bases). The CDR3 has 14 amino acids. The germline V and J ends were trimmed by 5 bases and 5 bases, with 14 bases remaining between them. Germline V gives CDR1 SEHNR, CDR2 FQNEAQ (reference sequence). CDR3 sequence: CASSRGAGKDTQYF. DNA for the CDR3: TGTGCCAGCAGCCGAGGGGCGGGGAAAGATACGCAGTATTTT. The full variable domain, its missing parts supplied by reference TRBV7-9 and TRBJ2-3, is DTGVSQNPRHKITKRGQNVTFRCDPISEHNRLYWYRQTLGQGPEFLTYFQNEAQLEKSRLLSDRFSAERPKGSFSTLEIQRTEQGDSAMYLCASSRGAGKDTQYFGPGTRLTVL.

The rearrangement uses TRBV29-1 and TRBJ2-1; D ambiguous. V gave up 2 bases and J gave up 15 bases, with 14 bases separating them. The CDR3 is 11 amino acids. Looked up from germline, CDR1 is SQVTM and CDR2 is ANQGSEA. CDR3 in amino acids: CSVESRMAPFF. CDR3 sequence (DNA): TGCAGCGTTGAAAGTCGTATGGCCCCGTTCTTC.

This chain connects TRBV12-5 to TRBJ1-2; D perhaps matches TRBD1 (6 bases). The germline V gene encodes CDR1 LGHNT and CDR2 FRNRAP. This CDR3 contains 15 residues. V was shortened by 3 bases and J by 6 bases, with 17 bases between the two germline ends. CDR3 sequence: CASGFLGGIQDGYTF. The CDR3 DNA reads TGTGCTAGTGGTTTCCTAGGGGGTATTCAGGATGGCTACACCTTC.

The rearrangement joins TRBV5-1 to TRBJ2-2; tentative D call: TRBD2 (6 bases). V lost 4 bases, J lost 5 bases, and 9 bases lay in between. Germline assignment: CDR1 SGHRS and CDR2 YFSETQ. This CDR3 has 13 residues. The CDR3 sequence is CASSEGGTGELFF. DNA for the CDR3: TGCGCCAGCAGCGAAGGAGGGACCGGGGAGCTGTTTTTT.

This chain uses TRBV4-1 with TRBJ2-1; 12 bases are a match to TRBD2. V was pared by 1 base and J by 7 bases, with 8 bases of the junction left unmatched. Germline CDR1 MGHRA, CDR2 YSYEKL. CDR3 size: 17 residues. The CDR3 DNA reads TGCGCCAGCAGCCAAGTAGGATCTAGCGGGGGGGATAATGAGCAGTTCTTC. Its translation is CASSQVGSSGGDNEQFF.